This T cell receptor beta chain was obtained from a study of T-cell reconstitution after alpha-beta-depleted transplantation in children. V lost 5 bases and J 4 bases, leaving 7 bases between the germline ends. CDR3 size: 11 residues. From germline, CDR1 is DFQATT and CDR2 SNEGSKA (reference sequence). Study-wide points: Several hundred graft clones that had expanded were reportedly the source of alpha-beta T cells about two months after transplant. The study traced high day-60 TCRbeta diversity in some patients to surviving recipient T cells and thymic progenitors. By one year post-transplant, T-cell counts and diversity largely arose from T cells that were newly produced.

Library preparation (for TCRbeta) was performed with unique molecular identifiers. Using its own MiXCR run on the PCR reads, TCRdb lists one record per CDR3 protein. The sample contains 550,000 to 800,000 distinct CDR3 sequences, around 13% of which appear only once. This clonotype has a count of ten or more. The antigen is not known. Material: PBMCs, obtained before TCRalphabeta/CD19-depleted stem cell transplant. The clonotype was recovered from a girl aged 2-10 years with congenital amegakaryocytic thrombocytopenia, due to receive a stem cell transplant. The chain links TRBV20-1 to TRBJ2-3, with a weak D call TRBD1 (5 bases). The CDR3 DNA reads as TGCAGTGCTCCCAGGGCAGATACGCAGTATTTT. Translation gives CSAPRADTQYF.